This T cell receptor (beta chain) was sequenced for a study of blood T cell repertoires in COVID-19. Study overall: The analysed material was cDNA or gDNA that came from T cells, B-cell-depleted T cells, or PBMCs.

In the original workflow: It was from reference gene primer amplification that nucleated cell counts were estimated. Here immunoSEQ multiplex PCR was the method, and the copy in TCRdb shows in-frame clones only, minus some. V, J and clone size derive from that table, while D and trimming were established from the DNA sequence. The sample lists roughly 79,000 clones, about four fifths occurring once. The CDR3 covers 16 residues. The germline CDR1 and CDR2 sequences are LGHNA and YSLEER. Trimming left V 1 base short and J 7 bases short, with 14 bases between. The sample taken for sequencing was peripheral blood. This clonotype was obtained from a man aged 45-65 years with acute or convalescent COVID-19. The V call is TRBV4-3, the J call TRBJ1-6, with D possibly being TRBD1 (5 bases). CDR3 sequence (DNA): TGCGCCAGCAGCCAAGGAATAGGGGAGGGAAATTCACCCCTCCACTTT. Amino acid sequence: CASSQGIGEGNSPLHF.